This T cell receptor beta chain stems from a study of blood T cell repertoires in COVID-19. The CDR3 covers 14 residues. The V segment lost 0 bases and the J segment 7 bases; nucleotides outside the gene matches: 0. Germline-derived CDR1 and CDR2 are MNHEY and SVGEGT. The table came from immunoSEQ multiplex PCR; TCRdb's copy has only in-frame clones and leaves some out. In the table there are 200,000 to 250,000 clones, about 85% of which are singletons. The V gene is TRBV6-2 or TRBV6-3, the J gene TRBJ2-5, with 12 bases fitting TRBD2. The TCR was taken from a woman older than 75 with active or convalescent COVID-19. Sequences were obtained from peripheral blood. CDR3 in amino acids: CASSYSTSGGTQYF. The CDR3 nucleotides are TGTGCCAGCAGTTACTCGACTAGCGGGGGGACCCAGTACTTC.